This T cell receptor (beta chain) derives from a study of blood T cell repertoires in COVID-19. Across the whole study: The United States, Italy and Spain supplied acute and convalescent COVID-19 samples. Sources were T cells, B-cell-depleted T cells, or PBMCs; the material itself was cDNA or gDNA.

Study processing details: Estimation of nucleated cell counts relied on the amplification of reference gene primers. This table comes from immunoSEQ multiplex PCR, and its TCRdb copy is limited to in-frame clones, with some not included. D and trimming come from the DNA, and the V and J calls and clone size come from that table. The sample has 55,000 or so clones; around three quarters are singletons. Sequences were obtained from peripheral blood. The sequence was collected from a man aged 60 to 75 with acute or convalescent COVID-19.

The CDR3 DNA sequence: TGTGCCAGCAGCTTAGCGCAGGGGGCCGATGGCTACACCTTC. It specifies CASSLAQGADGYTF. The chain combines TRBV7-6 with TRBJ1-2; 8 bases align to TRBD1. Trimming at V came to 0 bases and at J to 6 bases, leaving 3 bases not matched to a gene. Germline V gives CDR1 SGHVS, CDR2 FNYEAQ. The CDR3 runs to 14 residues.